Included here is one T cell receptor beta chain sequence, with context. This entry belongs to a study of blood T cell repertoires in COVID-19. Overall study: There were acute and convalescent COVID-19 samples, and they came from the United States, Italy and Spain. PBMCs, B-cell-depleted T cells, or T cells provided the cDNA or gDNA that made up the material.

Germline CDR1 reads MNHEY; CDR2 reads SVGAGI. V lost 5 bases and J 0 bases, leaving 11 bases between the germline ends. The CDR3 length is 15 residues. In Seattle, patients joined the study during active infection and were tracked longitudinally. Original handling: Amplification of reference gene primers was used by the study to estimate nucleated cell counts. TCRdb's copy holds only in-frame clones and misses some; the assay was immunoSEQ multiplex PCR. Clone size and V and J calls were adopted from that table, with D and trimming inferred from the DNA. The sample carries around 280,000 clones, about 90% recorded once.

Sequencing used peripheral blood. The TCR was taken from a woman aged 30 to 39 with COVID-19, enrolled during active disease. The chain links TRBV6-5 to TRBJ1-3; D gene uncertain. The CDR3, as DNA: TGTGCCAGCAGTACCACAGCAGCCTCTGGAAACACCATATATTTT. It encodes CASSTTAASGNTIYF.